This T cell receptor (beta chain) derives from a study of tumor-infiltrating lymphocytes in oesophageal squamous cell carcinoma. CDR3 length: 14 amino acids. Germline lookup yields CDR1 MNHNY and CDR2 SVGAGI (reference sequence). From the PCR reads, TCRdb called clonotypes with MiXCR, one entry per CDR3 protein. The repertoire holds some 12,000 distinct CDR3 sequences, approximately 50% seen once, with 42% in the top ten. Regarding this clonotype: At one end the junction does not follow the germline gene, possibly because of a read error.

This receptor was obtained from a female donor with esophageal squamous cell carcinoma. The chain has TRBV6-6 and TRBJ2-4; no reliable D call. The sample comprised esophageal tumor tissue. CDR3 nucleotides: TGTGCCAGCAGTAAAGGCGGTTATAATTCACCCCTCCACTTC. Residues: CASSKGGYNSPLHF.